This passage covers 19 T cell receptor beta chains from one sample sequenced in a study of blood T cells in healthy people across ages. Through a sample-barcoded 5' primer and a J-beta primer mix, a second PCR was run for roughly 6 to 12 cycles. Via MiXCR, TCRdb re-called the 5' RACE reads, giving one row per CDR3 protein. The table includes 790,000 or so distinct CDR3 sequences, about 61% detected once. The sequenced material came from blood. The receptors come from a middle-aged man in good health.

This rearrangement joins TRBV9 to TRBJ2-1, with D possibly being TRBD1 or TRBD2 (5 bases each). The CDR3 consists of 12 residues. Between the trimmed V and J ends, which lost 0 bases and 10 bases, there was a span of 8 bases. In germline, CDR1 is SGDLS, CDR2 YYNGEE. The CDR3 DNA reads as TGTGCCAGCAGCGTAGTCCGGGACGAGCAGTTCTTC. It specifies CASSVVRDEQFF.

This clonotype was detected once. The chain is built from TRBV2 and TRBJ2-5, with D possibly being TRBD1 (6 bases). Trimming removed 7 bases at V and 5 bases at J, with 11 bases between. The CDR3 has 12 amino acids. Germline loops: CDR1 SNHLY, CDR2 FYNNEI. The CDR3 nucleotides are TGTGCCAGCAAGGGGGAGTGGGAGACCCAGTACTTC. This translates into CASKGEWETQYF.

The chain uses TRBV27 and TRBJ2-1; TRBD2 aligns across 10 bases. This CDR3 is built from 21 residues. The germline CDR1 and CDR2 sequences are MNHEY and SMNVEV (reference sequence). The J segment lost 0 bases and the V segment lost 3 bases, leaving 17 bases of the junction unmatched. As DNA, the CDR3 is TGTGCCAGCAGTTTTGCCGAGCCGCGAACTAGCGGGAAAAGCTCCTACAATGAGCAGTTCTTC. Residues: CASSFAEPRTSGKSSYNEQFF.

This chain joins TRBV28 and TRBJ2-7; possible D gene TRBD1, 7 bases. The V gene's germline CDR1 is MDHEN and CDR2 SYDVKM. V shed 11 bases and J shed 4 bases, with 18 bases lying between them. The CDR3 has 13 amino acids. The DNA of the CDR3 is TGTGCCTGCCGGGCGGGACAGTTTTACGAGCAGTACTTC. Protein sequence: CACRAGQFYEQYF.

CDR3 in DNA: TGTGCCAGCTCACCGGTACACATGGCGCAAGGTTCTAGTGAAAAACTGTTTTTT. The encoded protein is CASSPVHMAQGSSEKLFF. The chain uses TRBV18 and TRBJ1-4; no definite D call. CDR1 and CDR2 (germline): KGHSH, LQKENI. The CDR3 extends over 18 amino acids. V dropped 3 bases and J dropped 7 bases, with 24 bases sitting between them.

The rearrangement joins TRBV6-6 to TRBJ1-2; D uncertain. Germline V gene data show CDR1 as MNHNY and CDR2 as SVGAGI (reference sequence). V was trimmed by 2 bases and J by 3 bases, leaving 10 bases between them. The CDR3 has 14 residues. As DNA, the CDR3 is TGTGCCAGCAGTTACGCCCCAGGAGACTATGGCTACACCTTC. Protein sequence: CASSYAPGDYGYTF.

This clonotype was counted a few times. This chain links TRBV13 with TRBJ2-3, with 10 bases lining up with TRBD1. The germline CDR1 and CDR2 sequences are PRHDT and FYEKMQ (reference sequence). The length of the CDR3 is 16 residues. After removal of 5 bases from V and 5 bases from J, the junction contained 10 bases not matched to a gene. Written as DNA, the CDR3 is TGTGCCAGCAGCCTGCAATTGGGGACAGGGGTAGATACGCAGTATTTT. Protein product: CASSLQLGTGVDTQYF.

CDR3: CASSLYGTGPNNEQFF. CDR3 sequence (DNA): TGTGCCAGCAGTTTATATGGGACAGGGCCCAACAATGAGCAGTTCTTC. The chain has TRBV12-3 or TRBV12-4 and TRBJ2-1, with 9 bases that match TRBD1. The CDR3 loop spans 16 amino acids. Unmatched junction bases numbered 7, after V lost 2 bases and J lost 5 bases.

This clonotype was seen a handful of times. The V call is TRBV29-1, the J call TRBJ1-2; D gene uncertain. The V gene lost 1 base and the J gene lost 0 bases, with 15 bases spanning the gap. This CDR3 comprises 16 residues. Germline CDR1 reads SQVTM; CDR2 reads ANQGSEA. In nucleotides, the CDR3 is TGCAGCGTTGAAGTCGTCCAGCCGAGAGCTAACTATGGCTACACCTTC. Its translation: CSVEVVQPRANYGYTF.

This clonotype has at least ten counts. The gene calls are TRBV5-5 and TRBJ2-5; TRBD2 is a possible D gene (6 bases). V was clipped by 2 bases and J by 3 bases, with 29 bases between them. Germline-derived CDR1 and CDR2 are SGHKS and YYEKEE (reference sequence). CDR3 size: 20 residues. CDR3 sequence: CASSFRPGLLDQSEKETQYF. Here the CDR3 DNA reads TGTGCCAGCAGCTTTCGCCCGGGACTCCTAGACCAATCGGAGAAAGAGACCCAGTACTTC.

This chain connects TRBV4-2 to TRBJ2-2; D possibly corresponds to TRBD2 (5 bases). This CDR3 has 14 residues. Germline-derived CDR1 and CDR2 are LGHNA and YNFKEQ. V lost 1 base and J lost 6, with 9 bases in between. This CDR3 is CASSQAGYAGELFF. In DNA, the CDR3 is TGTGCCAGCAGCCAAGCGGGATACGCCGGGGAGCTGTTTTTT.

The V and J genes are TRBV19 and TRBJ2-7; D is undetermined. Trimming took 2 bases from V and 6 from J, leaving 8 bases between them. Germline V gene data show CDR1 as LNHDA and CDR2 as SQIVND (reference sequence). The CDR3 is 12 amino acids. This CDR3 reads CASSIIAGEQYF. Here the CDR3 DNA reads TGTGCCAGTAGTATAATAGCCGGCGAGCAGTACTTC. The full variable domain, in which reference TRBV19 and TRBJ2-7 provide the parts outside the CDR3, is DGGITQSPKYLFRKEGQNVTLSCEQNLNHDAMYWYRQDPGQGLRLIYYSQIVNDFQKGDIAEGYSVSREKKESFPLTVTSAQKNPTAFYLCASSIIAGEQYFGPGTRLTVT.

The chain employs TRBV19 and TRBJ2-1; 11 bases line up with TRBD2. The V and J ends lost 6 bases and 3 bases, in that order; junction bases with no gene match: 4. There are 15 residues in the CDR3. Germline CDR1 and CDR2: LNHDA and SQIVND (reference sequence). The CDR3: CASRKLAGDYNEQFF. The DNA of the CDR3 is TGTGCCAGTAGAAAACTAGCGGGGGACTACAATGAGCAGTTCTTC.

There are a few counts of this clonotype. This chain uses TRBV4-2 with TRBJ2-7, with D possibly TRBD2 on 6 matching bases. Trimming cost V 3 bases and J 5 bases, with 14 bases left between them. This CDR3 has 14 residues. The germline gives CDR1 LGHNA, CDR2 YNFKEQ. CDR3 DNA sequence: TGTGCCAGCAGCCAGGGAGGACCTCTAGACGAGCAGTACTTC. Protein product: CASSQGGPLDEQYF.

The sample holds one count of this clonotype. The chain has TRBV27 and TRBJ2-5; D is perhaps TRBD2 (5 bases). CDR3 size: 15 residues. Germline V gene lookup returns CDR1 MNHEY and CDR2 SMNVEV (reference sequence). Trimming shortened V by 5 bases and J by 11 bases, and 24 bases separated the two germline ends. The CDR3 region has the DNA TGTGCCAGCAGTCCTACCGGGAATGTACGCAATGAGCAGTACTTC. It codes for CASSPTGNVRNEQYF.

This chain joins TRBV6-2 or TRBV6-3 and TRBJ2-1; a weak D match, TRBD1 (5 bases). V lost 5 bases and J 2 bases, leaving 19 bases between the germline ends. This CDR3 region has 17 residues. The germline V gene encodes CDR1 MNHEY and CDR2 SVGEGT. CDR3 nucleotides: TGTGCCAGCAGTCAATCTTCTTTTAGGGGCGCCTACAATGAGCAGTTCTTC. Translation gives CASSQSSFRGAYNEQFF.

The chain has TRBV28 and TRBJ1-1; TRBD1 is a possible D gene (6 bases). Deletions cut 7 bases from V and 7 bases from J, with 25 bases between. The CDR3 is 16 amino acids. The germline V gene has CDR1 MDHEN and CDR2 SYDVKM. CDR3 nucleotides: TGTGCCAGCACTGTACACTCCGGGACACAAAGAGGTGAAGCTTTCTTT. It codes for CASTVHSGTQRGEAFF.

This sequence joins TRBV7-2 and TRBJ2-3; no clear D. The CDR3 covers 12 residues. The V gene's germline CDR1 is SGHTA and CDR2 FQGNSA. Deletions cut 5 bases from V and 6 bases from J, with 9 bases between. CDR3 DNA sequence: TGTGCCAGCAGCCCCTCTATGGATACGCAGTATTTT. Protein sequence: CASSPSMDTQYF.

The V gene is TRBV10-3, the J gene TRBJ2-1, with D possibly matching TRBD2 (6 bases). V gave up 9 bases and J gave up 0 bases, with 9 bases separating them. CDR3 size: 13 residues. CDR1 is ENHRY, CDR2 SYGVKD, per germline. This CDR3 is CAMASVSYNEQFF. Here the CDR3 DNA reads TGTGCCATGGCTAGCGTCTCCTACAATGAGCAGTTCTTC.